These 7 T cell receptor beta chains share one sample of origin, sequenced in a study of PD-1 blockade in classical Hodgkin lymphoma. Brentuximab vedotin exposure varied, and every patient relapsed after autologous stem cell transplantation. Measured with immunoSEQ multiplex PCR; TCRdb has only the in-frame clones, and not every one. The sample carries about 13,000 clones, 70% to 90% recorded once. The material was peripheral blood mononuclear cells (PBMCs), obtained at baseline. These receptors were taken from a human donor with classical Hodgkin lymphoma.

The chain couples TRBV10-1 to TRBJ2-1; tentatively, D is TRBD2 (7 bases). This CDR3 has 19 residues. Germline V gives CDR1 WNHNN, CDR2 SYGVQD (reference sequence). Trimming took 0 bases from V and 1 from J, leaving 19 bases between them. CDR3 sequence (DNA): TGCGCCAGCAGTGAGTCGTTTGGGGGGGCGATTGAGTCCTACAATGAGCAGTTCTTC. This encodes CASSESFGGAIESYNEQFF.

The V call is TRBV11-3, the J call TRBJ2-5, with 8 bases lining up with TRBD2. There are 15 residues in the CDR3. V gave up 1 base and J gave up 4 bases; unmatched junction bases: 5. Germline CDR1 SGHNT, CDR2 YENEEA. The CDR3 protein is CASSLGAGGSETQYF. CDR3 bases: TGTGCCAGCAGCTTAGGGGCGGGAGGCTCAGAGACCCAGTACTTC.

The chain combines TRBV6-5 with TRBJ2-3; perhaps TRBD1 as D (6 bases). Germline assignment: CDR1 MNHEY and CDR2 SVGAGI. The CDR3 covers 14 residues. Between the trimmed V and J ends, which lost 7 bases and 2 bases, there was a span of 13 bases. The CDR3 protein is CASIDRKITDTQYF. The CDR3 nucleotides read TGTGCCAGCATCGACAGGAAAATCACAGATACGCAGTATTTT.

The gene calls are TRBV10-3 and TRBJ1-2, with 11 nucleotides matching TRBD1. The V segment lost 8 bases and the J segment 6 bases; nucleotides outside the gene matches: 17. Germline assignment: CDR1 ENHRY and CDR2 SYGVKD. The CDR3 runs to 17 residues. The CDR3 nucleotides read TGTGCCATCCCTACCGGTGGACAGGGGGCATTAATCGATGGCTACACCTTC. Its translation: CAIPTGGQGALIDGYTF.

V usage is TRBV2 and J usage is TRBJ1-1; possibly TRBD1 for D (5 bases). V was shortened by 4 bases and J by 11 bases, with 11 bases between the two germline ends. The CDR3 runs 11 residues. Germline V gives CDR1 SNHLY, CDR2 FYNNEI. The CDR3 loop reads CASSVGGDAFF. CDR3 DNA: TGTGCCAGCAGTGTTGGGGGGGATGCTTTCTTT.

The chain combines TRBV21-1 with TRBJ1-5. TRBV21-1 is a known pseudogene. CDR3 length: 16 amino acids. The CDR3 nucleotides read TGTGCCAGCAGAACGCGCTTACATTGGCATCATCAGCCCCAGCATTTT. It encodes CASRTRLHWHHQPQHF.

This chain joins TRBV10-3 and TRBJ2-1; 7 nucleotides line up with TRBD2. Per germline, CDR1 ENHRY and CDR2 SYGVKD. Trimming cost V 5 bases and J 0 bases; bases outside gene matches: 1. There are 14 residues in the CDR3. The CDR3 nucleotides are TGTGCCATCAGTAGCGGGACCTCCTACAATGAGCAGTTCTTC. Amino acids: CAISSGTSYNEQFF.